This TCR beta chain was profiled in a study of regulatory T cells in long-lasting Graves disease. Overall study findings and caveats: Public clonotype sharing was higher in persistent than newly diagnosed patients. Since the sample size was small, accuracy may have been reduced.

V was pared by 9 bases and J by 0 bases, with 12 bases between. Germline V gene data show CDR1 as SGHTA and CDR2 as FQGTGA. The CDR3 extends over 14 amino acids. Regarding time point: persistent/refractory GD, antithyroid drugs over 5 years with positive TRAb. RNA isolated from PBMCs was used to make the TCR library. This clonotype was observed a handful of times. Its antigen is undetermined. Through Arm-PCR of CDR3 regions and iRepertoire HTBI primers, TCR beta libraries were built. Per the original methods: Identification across samples found 60 to 75 TRBV and over 12 TRBJ segments. TCRdb called the multiplex PCR reads again in MiXCR, with one record for every CDR3 protein. The V and J calls, along with clone size, are taken from TCRdb and not from the paper's own processing. The sample lists 360,000 or so distinct CDR3 sequences, approximately 23% occurring once.

This clonotype was obtained from a woman aged 40 to 50 with Graves disease. The J gene is TRBJ2-4, the V gene TRBV7-3, with a tentative D call TRBD2 (5 bases). The source was peripheral blood mononuclear cells (PBMCs), collected when the disease was refractory, from a patient treated with antithyroid drugs. CDR3 DNA sequence: TGTGCCAGGGTGCAACGGGGAGCCAAAAACATTCAGTACTTC. Translated, it gives CARVQRGAKNIQYF.